A single TCR beta chain is shown here with its context. The source of the sample is a study of blood T cell repertoires in COVID-19. The wider study: Samples taken during acute and convalescent COVID-19 were collected in the United States, Italy and Spain. PBMCs, B-cell-depleted T cells, or T cells were the source of the cDNA or gDNA that made up the material.

Germline CDR1 and CDR2: SQVTM and ANQGSEA. V gave up 7 bases and J gave up 4 bases; unmatched junction bases: 12. The CDR3 spans 14 residues. In the authors' methods: Researchers report that nucleated cell counts were estimated from reference gene primer amplification. The data were produced by immunoSEQ multiplex PCR, yet TCRdb's version contains in-frame clones alone and is incomplete. The V and J calls and clone size were taken over from that table, and D and trimming were inferred from the DNA. There are roughly 97,000 clones in the sample; about 90% occur only once, and 15% to 20% lies in the top ten.

The TCR comes from a human donor in a cohort sampled during active COVID-19. Source material: peripheral blood. The V and J genes are TRBV29-1 and TRBJ1-1, with 7 bases matching TRBD1. The CDR3 DNA sequence: TGCAGCGGCTTATTTTGGACAGGCCGCACTGAAGCTTTCTTT. Protein product: CSGLFWTGRTEAFF.